These 14 T cell receptor beta chains were all obtained from the same sample, sequenced in a study of cytomegalovirus exposure and HLA in healthy donors. PCR used 60 Vbeta primers and 13 Jbeta primers. The method was immunoSEQ multiplex PCR; TCRdb's version includes in-frame clones alone and lacks a portion of them. The repertoire has approximately 140,000 clones, 60% to 70% of them found once; the top ten carry about 7.1%. The sequenced material came from PBMCs. These receptors all stem from a woman aged 55-69 years in good health and CMV-seropositive.

This clone was found a few times. The chain links TRBV28 to TRBJ2-7; 8 bases match TRBD2. CDR3 size: 15 residues. In germline, CDR1 is MDHEN, CDR2 SYDVKM. With 7 bases clipped from V and 7 bases from J, the junction kept 15 bases outside the gene matches. CDR3 bases: TGTGCCAGCACCGCGATAAGCGGGAGAGTGCAGGAGCAGTACTTC. It translates to CASTAISGRVQEQYF.

The gene calls are TRBV6-5 and TRBJ1-1, with D possibly TRBD1 on 5 matching bases. The CDR3 has 13 amino acids. Trimming shortened V by 2 bases and J by 4 bases, and 8 bases separated the two germline ends. Germline CDR1 is MNHEY and CDR2 is SVGAGI. Here the CDR3 DNA reads TGTGCCAGCAGTTACCGGGGGAGCACTGAAGCTTTCTTT. Its protein is CASSYRGSTEAFF.

The J gene is TRBJ2-5, the V gene TRBV2, with a tentative D call TRBD2 (6 bases). This CDR3 is built from 12 residues. Germline CDR1 is SNHLY and CDR2 is FYNNEI. Trimming left V 8 bases short and J 1 base short, with 8 bases between. CDR3 in amino acids: CASGGSQETQYF. CDR3 bases: TGTGCCAGCGGAGGGTCCCAAGAGACCCAGTACTTC.

The V gene is TRBV7-2, the J gene TRBJ2-7, with TRBD2 matching over 10 bases. This CDR3 has 14 amino acids. The ends lost 3 bases at V and 3 bases at J; junction bases unmatched: 2. Germline assignment: CDR1 SGHTA and CDR2 FQGNSA. In DNA, the CDR3 is TGTGCCAGCAGCTTCTCTAGCGGGAGCTACGAGCAGTACTTC. It is translated as CASSFSSGSYEQYF.

The rearrangement uses TRBV7-9 and TRBJ2-7; no clear D gene. The CDR3 extends over 14 amino acids. Germline V gene data show CDR1 as SEHNR and CDR2 as FQNEAQ (reference sequence). V dropped 6 bases and J dropped 2 bases, with 14 bases sitting between them. CDR3 residues: CASSPDEDTYEQYF. CDR3 DNA: TGTGCCAGCAGTCCCGACGAGGATACCTACGAGCAGTACTTC.

This clone was detected only a few times. This chain connects TRBV7-9 to TRBJ1-4, with 7 bases that match TRBD1. The ends lost 2 bases at V and 0 bases at J; junction bases unmatched: 3. The CDR3 is 16 amino acids. Germline values: CDR1 SEHNR, CDR2 FQNEAQ (reference sequence). The CDR3 reads CASSLRQGATNEKLFF. CDR3 sequence (DNA): TGTGCCAGCAGCTTAAGACAGGGAGCAACTAATGAAAAACTGTTTTTT.

This clone has a handful of counts. CDR3 in amino acids: CASSSRQGRDGELFF. As DNA, the CDR3 is TGTGCCAGCAGCTCCAGACAGGGAAGAGACGGGGAGCTGTTTTTT. V usage is TRBV7-9 and J usage is TRBJ2-2, with 7 bases aligning to TRBD1. Germline CDR1 and CDR2: SEHNR and FQNEAQ (reference sequence). There are 15 residues in the CDR3. After removal of 4 bases from V and 7 bases from J, the junction contained 9 bases not matched to a gene.

V is TRBV27 and J is TRBJ1-2; TRBD1 matches at 7 bases. Trimming at V came to 2 bases and at J to 8 bases, leaving 5 bases not matched to a gene. CDR3 length: 13 residues. The germline gives CDR1 MNHEY, CDR2 SMNVEV (reference sequence). The CDR3 sequence is CASSLRQGGGYTF. For the CDR3, the DNA is TGTGCCAGCAGTTTACGACAGGGCGGGGGCTACACCTTC.

V is TRBV11-2 and J is TRBJ1-5, with 10 bases matching TRBD1. The V and J ends lost 5 bases and 7 bases, in that order; junction bases with no gene match: 8. The CDR3 is 15 amino acids. The germline V gene has CDR1 SGHAT and CDR2 FQNNGV. In nucleotides, the CDR3 is TGTGCCAGCAGCCCTCAACCGACAGGGGGCCAGCCCCAGCATTTT. Its translation is CASSPQPTGGQPQHF.

This clone was seen a single time. The gene calls are TRBV10-3 and TRBJ1-2; a weak D match, TRBD1 (5 bases). V was trimmed by 7 bases and J by 2 bases, leaving 11 bases between them. Germline values: CDR1 ENHRY, CDR2 SYGVKD. CDR3 length: 13 residues. The CDR3 protein is CAIMSAGNYGYTF. CDR3 coding DNA: TGTGCCATCATGTCGGCAGGGAACTATGGCTACACCTTC.

The chain joins TRBV5-1 to TRBJ1-4; tentative D call: TRBD1 (6 bases). Trimming removed 0 bases at V and 3 bases at J, with 15 bases between. Looked up from germline, CDR1 is SGHRS and CDR2 is YFSETQ. The CDR3 extends over 17 amino acids. The CDR3 DNA reads as TGCGCCAGCAGCTTGGTGGTCAGGGGCGTCTCTAATGAAAAACTGTTTTTT. Protein: CASSLVVRGVSNEKLFF.

The chain uses TRBV30 and TRBJ2-5, with TRBD2 matching 9 bases. This CDR3 contains 13 residues. CDR1 is GTSNPN, CDR2 SVGIG, per germline (reference sequence). V trimming: 3 bases; J trimming: 7 bases; junction bases outside the gene matches: 6. This chain's CDR3 is CAWSGAGGGTQYF. In nucleotides, the CDR3 is TGTGCCTGGAGCGGGGCGGGAGGGGGGACCCAGTACTTC.

This chain joins TRBV14 and TRBJ2-1; a possible D gene is TRBD2 (6 bases). V lost 5 bases, J lost 7 bases, and 24 bases lay in between. The germline V gene encodes CDR1 SGHDN and CDR2 FVKESK. This CDR3 is 17 amino acids long. The CDR3 DNA is TGTGCCAGCAGCAGACTGGTCGGGAGCCAATACTTAAATGAGCAGTTCTTC. This translates into CASSRLVGSQYLNEQFF.

This rearrangement joins TRBV9 to TRBJ1-4; D remains unclear. Germline V gene data show CDR1 as SGDLS and CDR2 as YYNGEE. The V end lost 5 bases, the J end lost 8 bases, and 13 bases lay between the germline ends. The CDR3 runs to 13 residues. Written as DNA, the CDR3 is TGTGCCAGCAGTGGACTTGTTGGGGAAAAACTGTTTTTT. Residues: CASSGLVGEKLFF.